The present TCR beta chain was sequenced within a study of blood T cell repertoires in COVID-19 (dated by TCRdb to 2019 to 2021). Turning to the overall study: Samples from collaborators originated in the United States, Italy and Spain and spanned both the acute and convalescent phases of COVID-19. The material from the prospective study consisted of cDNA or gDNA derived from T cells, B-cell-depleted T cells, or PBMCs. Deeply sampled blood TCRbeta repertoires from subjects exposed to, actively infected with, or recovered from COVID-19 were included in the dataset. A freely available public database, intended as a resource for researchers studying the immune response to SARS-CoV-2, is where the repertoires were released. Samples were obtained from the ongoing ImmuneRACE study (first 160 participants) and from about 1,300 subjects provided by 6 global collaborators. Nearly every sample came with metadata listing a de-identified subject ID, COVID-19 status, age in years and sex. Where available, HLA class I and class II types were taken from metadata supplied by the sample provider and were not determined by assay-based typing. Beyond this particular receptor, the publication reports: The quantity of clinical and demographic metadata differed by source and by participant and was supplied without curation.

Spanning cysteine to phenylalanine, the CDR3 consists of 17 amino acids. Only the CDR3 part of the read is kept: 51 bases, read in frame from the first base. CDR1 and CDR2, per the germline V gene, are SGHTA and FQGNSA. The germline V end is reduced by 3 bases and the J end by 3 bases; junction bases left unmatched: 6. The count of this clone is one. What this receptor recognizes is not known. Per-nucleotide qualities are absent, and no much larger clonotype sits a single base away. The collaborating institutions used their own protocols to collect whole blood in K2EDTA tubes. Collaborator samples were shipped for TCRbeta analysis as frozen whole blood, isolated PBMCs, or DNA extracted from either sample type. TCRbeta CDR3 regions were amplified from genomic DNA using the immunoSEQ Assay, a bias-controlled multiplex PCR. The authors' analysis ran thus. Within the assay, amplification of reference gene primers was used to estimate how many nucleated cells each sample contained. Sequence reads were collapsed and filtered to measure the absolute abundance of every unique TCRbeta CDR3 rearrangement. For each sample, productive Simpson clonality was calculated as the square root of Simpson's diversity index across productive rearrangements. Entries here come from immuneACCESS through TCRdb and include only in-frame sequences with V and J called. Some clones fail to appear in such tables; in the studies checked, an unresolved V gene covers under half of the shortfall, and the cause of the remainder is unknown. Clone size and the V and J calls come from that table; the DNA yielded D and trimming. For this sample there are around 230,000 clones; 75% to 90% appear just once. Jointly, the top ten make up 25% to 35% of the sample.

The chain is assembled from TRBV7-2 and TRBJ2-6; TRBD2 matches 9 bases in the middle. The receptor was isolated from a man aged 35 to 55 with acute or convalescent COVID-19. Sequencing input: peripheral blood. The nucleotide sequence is TGTGCCAGCAGCTTTGGTAGCGGGAGTCGTGGGGCCAACGTCCTGACTTTC. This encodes CASSFGSGSRGANVLTF.